The 31 T cell receptor beta chains below were found in one sample sequenced in a study of control samples from healthy donors and cancer patients (TCRdb year 2020). To prepare the library, the immunoSEQ multiplex PCR assay was applied. This immuneACCESS table, as held by TCRdb, lists in-frame sequences with V and J called but not all clones. Of the missing ones, under half trace to an unresolved V gene in checked studies; the others have no known cause. Across this sample there are 95,000 to 120,000 clones, with just under 85% seen only once. Approximately 7% of the sample is in the top ten clones. The sample was blood. The receptors come from a man between 18 and 35 years old in good health.

The gene calls are TRBV24-1 and TRBJ2-7; 11 positions agree with TRBD2. Germline CDR1 KGHDR, CDR2 SFDVKD. J lost 3 bases, V lost 5 bases, and 20 bases had no gene match. The CDR3 has 20 residues. The CDR3 bases are TGTGCCACCAGTGTCCTACACCCCCCCCCACTAGCGGGAGAACACTACGAGCAGTACGTC. Amino acids: CATSVLHPPPLAGEHYEQYV.

The chain is built from TRBV12-3 or TRBV12-4 and TRBJ1-1; no firm D call. The CDR3 is made up of 13 amino acids. The V gene lost 6 bases and the J gene lost 4 bases, with 12 bases spanning the gap. CDR3 bases: TGTGCCAGCAGCGCGTGGCAGCTCACTGAAGCTTTCTTT. It is translated as CASSAWQLTEAFF.

This chain joins TRBV4-3 and TRBJ2-1; 10 positions match TRBD2. In germline, CDR1 is LGHNA, CDR2 YSLEER. The CDR3 totals 16 residues. The V and J ends lost 0 bases and 10 bases, in that order; junction bases with no gene match: 9. Here the CDR3 reads CASSQDLTSGDREQFF. The CDR3 DNA sequence: TGCGCCAGCAGCCAAGATTTAACTAGCGGGGATAGAGAGCAGTTCTTC.

The gene calls are TRBV7-2 and TRBJ2-5; TRBD1 might be the D (7 bases). Germline lookup yields CDR1 SGHTA and CDR2 FQGNSA. The length of the CDR3 is 13 residues. Trimming removed 4 bases from V and 9 bases from J, with 15 bases in between. The CDR3 DNA reads TGTGCCAGCAGCTGGTCCAGGGGGGAGTCCCAGTACTTC. Translated, it gives CASSWSRGESQYF.

The table lists this clone with many counts. The genes are TRBV5-4 and TRBJ1-6, with TRBD1 identical over 8 bases. The CDR3 length is 15 residues. V dropped 8 bases and J dropped 4; count of bases not matched to a gene: 8. Germline assignment: CDR1 SGHNT and CDR2 YYREEE (reference sequence). CDR3 nucleotide sequence: TGTGCCAGACAGGGGGAGGGCTTATATAATTCACCCCTCCACTTT. It specifies CARQGEGLYNSPLHF.

There are a few counts of this clone. The genes are TRBV7-2 and TRBJ1-5; D ambiguous. V lost 3 bases and J 2 bases, leaving 8 bases between the germline ends. Germline V gene data show CDR1 as SGHTA and CDR2 as FQGNSA. This CDR3 spans 14 amino acids. Here the CDR3 reads CASSLNLGNQPQHF. The CDR3 bases are TGTGCCAGCAGCTTGAACTTGGGCAATCAGCCCCAGCATTTT.

This clone came up many times. The V gene is TRBV7-9, the J gene TRBJ1-1; D is uncertain. From germline, CDR1 is SEHNR and CDR2 FQNEAQ (reference sequence). With 3 bases removed from V and 1 base from J, the gap between germline ends came to 21 bases. There are 18 residues in the CDR3. The CDR3 loop is CASSFQQTWNTQNTEAFF. The CDR3 DNA is TGTGCCAGCAGCTTCCAACAGACCTGGAACACCCAGAACACTGAAGCTTTCTTT.

V is TRBV7-8 and J is TRBJ2-5, with D possibly being TRBD2 (6 bases). This CDR3 spans 15 amino acids. The germline V gene encodes CDR1 SGHVS and CDR2 FQNEAQ. V lost 1 base, J lost 5 bases, and 14 bases lay in between. Here the CDR3 DNA reads TGTGCCAGCAGCTTAGAAGGAGGGGTTTTGGAGACCCAGTACTTC. Amino acids: CASSLEGGVLETQYF.

The V call is TRBV6-5, the J call TRBJ1-5, with TRBD1 as a possible D gene (5 bases). This CDR3 spans 14 amino acids. The V end was cut by 5 bases, the J end by 5 bases, with 13 bases between. Germline V gene sequence: CDR1 MNHEY, CDR2 SVGAGI. The CDR3 spells CASSRRGGYQPQHF. The CDR3 nucleotides are TGTGCCAGCAGTCGACGGGGGGGGTATCAGCCCCAGCATTTT.

The genes are TRBV24-1 and TRBJ2-3; TRBD2 matches 10 bases. The CDR3 spans 17 residues. J gave up 4 bases and V 3 bases, and 9 bases lay outside the gene matches. Germline lookup yields CDR1 KGHDR and CDR2 SFDVKD. CDR3 coding DNA: TGTGCCACCAGTGATCCCCAGCGGGGGGGCCACGCAGATACGCAGTATTTT. Translating it yields CATSDPQRGGHADTQYF.

The DNA of the CDR3 is TGTGCCAGCAGCTCGATGGACAGGGCGTTCCGAGATGGCTACACCTTC. It translates to CASSSMDRAFRDGYTF. The chain links TRBV11-2 to TRBJ1-2; 8 positions match TRBD1. Per germline, CDR1 SGHAT and CDR2 FQNNGV. The CDR3 consists of 16 residues. V lost 4 bases, J lost 6 bases, and 13 bases stayed unmatched.

CDR3 DNA: TGTGCCAGCAGGCAACAGGGGGATAGCAATCAGCCCCAGCATTTT. Translation: CASRQQGDSNQPQHF. V and J are TRBV6-5 and TRBJ1-5, with 8 bases that match TRBD1. The CDR3 has 15 amino acids. Germline V gives CDR1 MNHEY, CDR2 SVGAGI. V trimming: 6 bases; J trimming: 0 bases; junction bases outside the gene matches: 4.

The chain employs TRBV2 and TRBJ2-2, with 9 bases matching TRBD1. CDR3 length: 16 residues. V shed 7 bases and J 1 base; nucleotides not matched to a gene: 7. Per germline, CDR1 SNHLY and CDR2 FYNNEI. CDR3: CASTLRGQGNTGELFF. In DNA form, the CDR3 reads TGTGCCAGCACTCTGAGGGGACAGGGGAACACCGGGGAGCTGTTTTTT.

The V gene is TRBV12-3 or TRBV12-4, the J gene TRBJ1-2; the D gene is possibly TRBD1 (6 bases). V was trimmed by 2 bases and J by 5 bases, leaving 9 bases between them. The CDR3 is made up of 13 amino acids. The CDR3 reads CASSLRGGYGYTF. CDR3 DNA: TGTGCCAGCAGTTTAAGGGGGGGATATGGCTACACCTTC.

The rearrangement joins TRBV4-2 to TRBJ1-4; no definite D call. V lost 1 base and J 2 bases, leaving 5 bases between the germline ends. Germline V lookup: CDR1 LGHNA, CDR2 YNFKEQ. This CDR3 is 14 amino acids long. Written as DNA, the CDR3 is TGTGCCAGCAGCCAAGGGCAGACTAATGAAAAACTGTTTTTT. This translates into CASSQGQTNEKLFF.

This clone was detected once. The chain uses TRBV4-3 and TRBJ2-3; 8 positions agree with TRBD2. This CDR3 has 17 residues. Germline V gene lookup returns CDR1 LGHNA and CDR2 YSLEER. The V gene end was trimmed by 3 bases and the J gene end by 5 bases; junction bases not matched to a gene: 13. This chain's CDR3 is CASSQARVGLGEDTQYF. Here the CDR3 DNA reads TGCGCCAGCAGCCAGGCCAGAGTGGGACTAGGTGAAGATACGCAGTATTTT.

This sequence joins TRBV25-1 and TRBJ2-7; TRBD1 matches at 8 bases. The CDR3 loop spans 18 amino acids. J gave up 6 bases and V 2 bases, and 18 bases lay outside the gene matches. Germline V CDR1 and CDR2: MGHDK, SYGVNS. The CDR3 spells CASSEHYGQGDKEGEQYF. The CDR3 DNA reads as TGTGCCAGCAGTGAACACTATGGACAGGGAGATAAGGAGGGCGAGCAGTACTTC.

The chain combines TRBV7-9 with TRBJ1-1; perhaps TRBD1 as D (6 bases). Germline CDR1 is SEHNR and CDR2 is FQNEAQ (reference sequence). V gave up 5 bases and J gave up 2 bases, with 18 bases separating them. The CDR3 length is 16 residues. The CDR3, as DNA: TGTGCCAGCAGCGCATCAGGGGCGAGAGTAAACACTGAAGCTTTCTTT. Translating gives CASSASGARVNTEAFF.

This sequence joins TRBV4-2 and TRBJ2-1, with D possibly being TRBD2 (5 bases). This CDR3 comprises 18 residues. Trimming took 0 bases from V and 0 from J, leaving 15 bases between them. CDR1 is LGHNA and CDR2 is YNFKEQ in the germline V gene. The CDR3 region is CASSQDPGLMNSYNEQFF. CDR3 DNA: TGTGCCAGCAGCCAAGATCCCGGACTGATGAACTCCTACAATGAGCAGTTCTTC.

The chain employs TRBV29-1 and TRBJ1-2; 7 bases are a match to TRBD1. CDR1 SQVTM and CDR2 ANQGSEA come from the germline V gene. V trimming: 4 bases; J trimming: 4 bases; junction bases outside the gene matches: 15. There are 16 residues in the CDR3. This CDR3 reads CSVVLIQGQLFYGYTF. The CDR3 DNA reads as TGCAGCGTTGTCTTAATCCAGGGACAGCTATTCTATGGCTACACCTTC.

J is TRBJ2-1 and V is TRBV12-3 or TRBV12-4; possibly TRBD1 or TRBD2 for D (5 bases each). The CDR3 sequence is 13 residues long. Between the trimmed V and J ends, which lost 5 bases and 2 bases, there was a span of 7 bases. CDR3 sequence: CASSLGAYNEQFF. The CDR3 DNA sequence: TGTGCCAGCAGTCTGGGGGCCTACAATGAGCAGTTCTTC.

The chain links TRBV19 to TRBJ1-4, with TRBD1 as a possible D gene (6 bases). Trimming removed 7 bases at V and 4 bases at J, with 19 bases between. CDR1 is LNHDA and CDR2 is SQIVND in the germline V gene (reference sequence). The CDR3 is 16 residues long. The CDR3: CASTSVSGASNEKLFF. CDR3 DNA: TGTGCCAGTACCTCGGTCTCGGGGGCAAGTAATGAAAAACTGTTTTTT.

The chain couples TRBV7-9 to TRBJ1-3; 10 nucleotides align to TRBD1. The J segment lost 3 bases and the V segment lost 5 bases, leaving 4 bases of the junction unmatched. Germline lookup yields CDR1 SEHNR and CDR2 FQNEAQ (reference sequence). The CDR3 length is 15 residues. CDR3: CASSQTGGFGNTIYF. CDR3 nucleotides: TGTGCCAGCAGCCAGACAGGGGGCTTTGGAAACACCATATATTTT.

The chain is built from TRBV14 and TRBJ2-3; D gene uncertain. The CDR3 length is 15 residues. The V end lost 4 bases, the J end lost 0 bases, and 11 bases lay between the germline ends. Per germline, CDR1 SGHDN and CDR2 FVKESK. CDR3 sequence (DNA): TGTGCCAGCAGCCCATTTGACTTTAGCACAGATACGCAGTATTTT. This encodes CASSPFDFSTDTQYF.

The rearrangement links TRBV7-2 to TRBJ2-2; 12 bases match TRBD2. The germline CDR1 and CDR2 sequences are SGHTA and FQGNSA. The CDR3 is 15 amino acids. After removal of 3 bases from V and 5 bases from J, the junction contained 1 base not matched to a gene. The CDR3 DNA follows: TGTGCCAGCAGCTTGCTAGCGGGGGGGACCGGGGAGCTGTTTTTT. Translated, it gives CASSLLAGGTGELFF.

This rearrangement joins TRBV5-4 to TRBJ2-5; 12 nucleotides match TRBD2. CDR3 length: 14 residues. CDR1 and CDR2 from the germline V gene are SGHNT and YYREEE (reference sequence). J gave up 5 bases and V 1 base, and 0 bases lay outside the gene matches. This chain's CDR3 is CASSLTSGGETQYF. The DNA for the CDR3 is TGTGCCAGCAGCTTGACTAGCGGGGGGGAGACCCAGTACTTC.

This chain uses TRBV5-6 with TRBJ2-3, with 8 bases aligning to TRBD2. The CDR3 has 15 amino acids. Germline CDR1 reads SGHDT; CDR2 reads YYEEEE. The V gene end was trimmed by 6 bases and the J gene end by 4 bases; junction bases not matched to a gene: 10. The CDR3 sequence: CASTALMRGADTQYF. In nucleotides, the CDR3 is TGTGCCAGCACCGCCCTTATGCGGGGGGCAGATACGCAGTATTTT. Full variable domain (remainder filled in from reference TRBV5-6 and TRBJ2-3): DAGVTQSPTHLIKTRGQQVTLRCSPKSGHDTVSWYQQALGQGPQFIFQYYEEEERQRGNFPDRFSGHQFPNYSSELNVNALLLGDSALYLCASTALMRGADTQYFGPGTRLTVL.

There are a few counts of this clone. The chain recombines TRBV18 with TRBJ1-2; unclear D gene. V was shortened by 6 bases and J by 7 bases, with 15 bases between the two germline ends. Germline V CDR1 and CDR2: KGHSH, LQKENI. This CDR3 has 13 amino acids. The CDR3 sequence is CASSPGDSRGYTF. Written as DNA, the CDR3 is TGTGCCAGCTCTCCAGGAGATTCTCGTGGCTACACCTTC.

This clone has only a few counts. The rearrangement uses TRBV7-9 and TRBJ2-5; D possibly uses TRBD1 or TRBD2 (5 bases each). V dropped 3 bases and J dropped 2 bases, with 13 bases sitting between them. Germline CDR1 SEHNR, CDR2 FQNEAQ (reference sequence). The CDR3 loop spans 15 amino acids. The CDR3 bases are TGTGCCAGCAGCTTGAGACTGGGGGTTCAAGAGACCCAGTACTTC. As protein: CASSLRLGVQETQYF.

This sequence joins TRBV4-2 and TRBJ1-3; D unclear. V lost 0 bases to trimming and J lost 0 bases, with 6 bases between them. CDR1 LGHNA and CDR2 YNFKEQ come from the germline V gene. The CDR3 contains 15 residues. The chain's CDR3 is CASSQDGNSGNTIYF. The CDR3 DNA follows: TGTGCCAGCAGCCAAGATGGTAACTCTGGAAACACCATATATTTT.

The V and J genes are TRBV5-5 and TRBJ1-3, with 8 bases lining up with TRBD1. Germline CDR1 is SGHKS and CDR2 is YYEKEE (reference sequence). Trimming removed 5 bases from V and 3 bases from J; junction bases left unmatched: 4. The CDR3 runs to 14 residues. The CDR3 DNA follows: TGTGCCAGCAGTTCTGGACAGGGTGGAAACACCATATATTTT. Translated: CASSSGQGGNTIYF.